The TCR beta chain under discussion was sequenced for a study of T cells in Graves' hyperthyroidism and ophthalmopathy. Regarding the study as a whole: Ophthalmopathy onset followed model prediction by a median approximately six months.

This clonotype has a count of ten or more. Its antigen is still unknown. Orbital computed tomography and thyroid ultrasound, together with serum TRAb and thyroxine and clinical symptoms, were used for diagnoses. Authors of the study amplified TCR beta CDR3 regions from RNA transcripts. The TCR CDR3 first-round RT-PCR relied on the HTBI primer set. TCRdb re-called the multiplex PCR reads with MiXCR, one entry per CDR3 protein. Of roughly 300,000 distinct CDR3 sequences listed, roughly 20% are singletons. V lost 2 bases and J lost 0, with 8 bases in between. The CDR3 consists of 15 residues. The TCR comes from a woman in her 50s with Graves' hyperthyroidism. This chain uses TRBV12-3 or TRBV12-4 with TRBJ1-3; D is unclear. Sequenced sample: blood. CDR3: CASSLTSISGNTIYF. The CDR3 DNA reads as TGTGCCAGCAGTTTAACGTCTATCTCTGGAAACACCATATATTTT.